This entry is about one T cell receptor beta chain. The antigen is undetermined. The data originate from a study of PD-1 blockade in classical Hodgkin lymphoma. The assay was immunoSEQ multiplex PCR, and TCRdb's table has in-frame clones only and misses some. The repertoire holds roughly 50,000 clones, around 81% seen once, with about 20% in the top ten. The germline V gene encodes CDR1 SEHNR and CDR2 FQNEAQ (reference sequence). V lost 5 bases to trimming and J lost 0 bases, with 6 bases between them. This CDR3 region has 13 residues. Overall study results and limits: In CD4+ cells, TCR diversity went up significantly by C4D1, but in CD8+ cells it did not.

Each patient's relapse followed autologous stem cell transplantation, and brentuximab vedotin exposure varied. Specimen: peripheral blood mononuclear cells (PBMCs), collected before the second cycle of nivolumab. The V call is TRBV7-9, the J call TRBJ2-3; D not certain. The TCR originated in a human donor with classical Hodgkin lymphoma. CDR3 protein: CASSRFSTDTQYF. Written as DNA, the CDR3 is TGTGCCAGCAGCAGGTTTAGCACAGATACGCAGTATTTT.